This TCR beta chain derives from a study of cytomegalovirus exposure and HLA in healthy donors (TCRdb year 2017). Context from the whole study: In an earlier analysis of approximately 500 of the donors, 276 Gb of sequence data and 100 million or so unique TCR beta sequences from about 190 million T cells were reported. Several DR-DQ haplotypes were handled as single units for association and clustering because linkage in the cohort was strong. Roughly 300 gigabases of sequencing data and around 85 million unique TCR sequences made up an early release that covered 500 to 650 HLA-typed donors. Genome-wide SNP genotypes for about three fifths of the roughly 670 donors were used in a later genetic analysis, which treated that subset as a discovery cohort. To predict cytomegalovirus infection status, the study brought together high-throughput TCR immunosequencing, statistical association of individual TCRs with disease status, and machine learning. In an earlier analysis of 500 to 650 of the donors, high-throughput TCR beta sequencing was used to judge whether each TCR beta V gene segment behaved as functional or pseudogenic. Among the approximately 400 genotyped donors, around 81% belonged to the genetic ancestry cluster associated with self-reported Caucasian donors. The later analysis used no new phenotypic data to find candidate immune exposures, relying instead on TCR beta sequences and their occurrence across donors. Among about 360 genotyped donors of the cohort, an average of 235,054 unique TCR beta nucleotide sequences were sequenced per donor, around 20% of them non-productive. Every repertoire in the discovery cohort had been generated on one and the same sequencing platform. The number of donors typed differed by locus, with about 629-640 for A, B, C, DRB1 and DQB1, more than 500 for DQA1, approximately 580 for DPA1, and under 490 for DPB1. Donor age, sex, ethnicity and CMV serostatus were compiled together with the repertoire data. To study patterns of TCR occurrence, a later analysis re-analyzed previously published TCR beta repertoires from around 700 donors and added high-resolution HLA genotyping. Both class I and class II loci were covered by HLA typing, at four-digit resolution. In addition to the first cohort of 666 subjects, a separate validation cohort of 130 or so different subjects was used. The T cell repertoires of around 730 subjects were profiled by immunosequencing and related to cytomegalovirus serostatus. The study was designed to test whether signatures of past pathogen exposure could be identified by cataloging public T cell receptors.

The study at large found these results: Most TCR sequences were seen in very few donors, while some public TCRs were found in many individuals. The presence/absence analyses assumed that sequencing depth was roughly uniform across donors, and that assumption may not be true. A further reported finding was that TCR beta sequences accurately predicted the HLA-A and HLA-B alleles for most subjects in the first cohort. A later analysis reported that several top co-occurrence clusters appeared linked to parvovirus B19, influenza, CMV and Epstein-Barr virus. The earlier analysis of some 560 of the donors excluded some 16 rarely observed V segments, including chromosome 9 orphons, because counts were too low. According to a later analysis, most CMV-associated TCR beta chains appeared to be HLA-restricted, and the HLA associations seemed to be driven largely by CMV exposure. The 87-base-pair reads could not distinguish some IMGT-functional V segments, including TRBV6-2 and TRBV6-3, so those segments were excluded. A later analysis associated 16,951 TCR beta sequences with specific HLA alleles at a false discovery rate of 0.05. The authors suggested that the approach could potentially be generalized to other disease states and immunological phenotypes. Because some donors lacked HLA typing at each locus, the association tests relied only on the typed subset. A group of highly shared sequence variants was considered likely to be a technical artifact of the sequencing pipeline. V-gene and J-gene trimming of TCR beta chains was associated with a missense DCLRE1C variant in a later genetic analysis, and the association was replicated in an independent cohort. The classifier was reported to diagnose cytomegalovirus status with high specificity and sensitivity in both the original and validation cohorts. Strong co-occurrence of HLA alleles, especially DR and DQ, made assigning TCR associations to individual alleles difficult. Three of the identified cytomegalovirus-associated TCR beta chains were confirmed in vitro to be specific for cytomegalovirus antigens. A later analysis found that HLA-associated TCR beta chains were more clonally expanded and had lower generation probabilities than equally common non-associated chains. According to a later genetic analysis, donors in an Asian-associated ancestry cluster had fewer N-insertions in productive TCRs than the approximately 710-donor mean. The study listed approximately 160 TCR beta chains as associated with cytomegalovirus. Correlated functional status among segregating V segments might be attributable to linkage disequilibrium, but an unknown experimental factor could not be ruled out. According to a later analysis, TCR association rates differed among HLA loci, with DRB1 alleles showing the most associated TCRs and HLA-C alleles showing the fewest. An earlier analysis of some 560 of the donors showed that most TCR beta V segments appeared in productive rearrangements either about 90% or about 30% of the time, which broadly matched IMGT annotations. The cohort was sequenced for TCR beta chains only, and without alpha or paired-chain data the features that could be detected were limited. The only immune exposure information available for the cohort was CMV serostatus.

The receptor library was made with the immunoSEQ multiplex PCR assay. For the multiplex PCR, a mixture combining 60 forward primers for TCR Vbeta segments and 13 reverse primers for TCR Jbeta segments was used. The CDR3 region of rearranged TCR beta genes was amplified from genomic DNA by a multiplex PCR assay. The Illumina HiSeq System was used to sequence the amplified TCR beta libraries as 87-base-pair reads. In the authors' own workflow: In a later analysis, roughly 80 million unique TCR beta chains were counted across the approximately 670 repertoires, and approximately 11 million of these chains were shared by at least two donors. A nearest-neighbor algorithm error-corrected the raw reads and collapsed the reads into unique sequences, merging closely related sequences to remove PCR and sequencing errors. To assign V, D and J gene segments, CDR3 sequences were aligned to IMGT reference sequences. For a sequence to be retained, a match of at least six nucleotides was required to both a V gene segment and a J gene segment. A rearrangement counted as productive if the CDR3 had no stop codons and remained in frame with V and J, and every other rearrangement counted as non-productive. Following IMGT convention, CDR3 was defined as the stretch from the second conserved V-encoded cysteine up to the conserved J-encoded phenylalanine. Sequences without an unambiguous match to a single V gene segment were excluded from the earlier analysis of several hundred of the donors. An earlier analysis of about 600 of the donors called V segments functional above 56.7% productive rearrangements and segregating when the between-donor standard deviation exceeded 5%. A statistical classification framework was built for diagnosing cytomegalovirus status from the catalog of TCR beta chain sequences. In a later analysis, TCR nucleotide sequences were compared against IMGT/GENE-DB human TR gene sequences so that V and J genes could be assigned. Using the TCRdist pipeline, a later analysis assigned CDR3 sequences along with most-parsimonious VDJ recombination scenarios. A later analysis defined each TCR beta chain by its CDR3 amino acid sequence plus V-gene family, and excluded reads lacking a unique V-gene family. In a later analysis, approximately 640 highly shared, low-generation-probability nucleotide sequences were removed to address suspected cross-contamination and a sequencing artifact. For each public chain, a later analysis derived a clonal expansion index from normalized ranks of inferred template counts within each repertoire. In a later analysis, generation probabilities were computed with a VDJ recombination model fitted to out-of-frame rearrangements, and the resulting probabilities were checked against IGoR. A later analysis scored TCR-TCR, TCR-HLA and TCR-CMV co-occurrence with hypergeometric tests, applying a repertoire-size bias correction to TCR pairs. In a later analysis, false discovery rates were estimated by permuting HLA or CMV assignments 20 times. In a later analysis, co-occurring TCRs were grouped using DBSCAN, and TCRdist sequence similarity was added for clustering within HLA-allele-positive subsets. For co-occurrence clustering, repertoires with fewer than 30,000 or more than 120,000 public chains were excluded, along with five repertoires with anomalous nucleotide sharing. What TCRdb holds here is the immuneACCESS table cut down to in-frame rearrangements. Part of the clones is not present; checked against another copy, under half of the missing clones reflect an unresolved V gene, and the others are unexplained. V and J calls and clone size are those listed in that table; D and trimming were worked out from the DNA. For this sample there are 150,000 to 200,000 clones; about 62% appear just once. About 3.2% of the sample is held by the ten biggest clonotypes.

In total, more than 500 healthy bone marrow donors made up the cohort. All cohort members were sampled while nominally healthy, although unrecorded immune exposures were likely present. The donor was CMV seronegative and belonged to the group of 380 or so seronegative cohort members. A peripheral blood sample was collected from each donor, and TCR beta sequencing was performed on peripheral blood mononuclear cells. The Qiagen DNeasy Blood Extraction Kit was used to extract genomic DNA from the blood cell samples. On this clone itself: No cognate antigen has been identified for it. No base-level quality is on record; no much larger clone is a single base apart.

The CDR3 runs 16 amino acids, cysteine and phenylalanine included. Only the CDR3 region is kept as DNA, spanning 48 bases read in frame from base 1. For CDR1 and CDR2, the germline V gene (reference sequence) lists LNHDA and SQIVND. Trimming removed 6 bases from V and 3 bases from J; the gene matches leave 11 bases unexplained. The clonotype was recovered from a man aged 35 to 55 in good health and CMV-seronegative. Sequenced material: PBMCs. The rearranged chain carries TRBV19 and TRBJ2-7, and 10 junction bases match TRBD2. The nucleotide sequence is TGTGCCAGTAGCCCAGCCTTAAGGACTAGCGGCTACGAGCAGTACTTC. The translation is CASSPALRTSGYEQYF.